This T cell receptor (beta chain) emerged from a study of shared T cell receptors in the human thymus (dated by TCRdb to the early 2020s). Broadly, across the study: The study examined how self-reactive, shared T-cell receptor alpha chains are generated in the human thymus.

The library was made by the immunoSEQ multiplex PCR assay. TCRdb's version of the immuneACCESS table is confined to in-frame rearrangements and falls short of the full clone set. An unresolved V gene accounts for under half of the shortfall where checked; the remainder is of unknown origin. Within this sample are under 450,000 clones, with 95% of them counted one time only. Together, the top ten hold approximately 0.02% of the sample. On this clone itself: It lacks a known antigen. Base qualities were left out, and no much larger clone turns up one base away.

Spanning cysteine to phenylalanine, the CDR3 consists of 16 amino acids. The read is trimmed to its CDR3 DNA, 48 bases read in frame from base 1. Clipping removes 4 bases from V and 2 bases from J, with 10 as the unmatched junction base count. Reading the germline V gene (reference sequence) gives CDR1 SEHNR and CDR2 FQNEAQ. The V gene is TRBV7-9 and the J gene is TRBJ2-7; TRBD1 matches 8 bases in the middle. Sequencing input: thymocytes. The source of this sequence is a human donor. The DNA sequence is TGTGCCAGCAGCTCCGGAGGACAGGGTTGTACCTACGAGCAGTACTTC. This is translated as CASSSGGQGCTYEQYF. Reference TRBV7-9 and TRBJ2-7 genes cover what lies past the CDR3, so the full variable domain is DTGVSQNPRHKITKRGQNVTFRCDPISEHNRLYWYRQTLGQGPEFLTYFQNEAQLEKSRLLSDRFSAERPKGSFSTLEIQRTEQGDSAMYLCASSSGGQGCTYEQYFGPGTRLTVT.